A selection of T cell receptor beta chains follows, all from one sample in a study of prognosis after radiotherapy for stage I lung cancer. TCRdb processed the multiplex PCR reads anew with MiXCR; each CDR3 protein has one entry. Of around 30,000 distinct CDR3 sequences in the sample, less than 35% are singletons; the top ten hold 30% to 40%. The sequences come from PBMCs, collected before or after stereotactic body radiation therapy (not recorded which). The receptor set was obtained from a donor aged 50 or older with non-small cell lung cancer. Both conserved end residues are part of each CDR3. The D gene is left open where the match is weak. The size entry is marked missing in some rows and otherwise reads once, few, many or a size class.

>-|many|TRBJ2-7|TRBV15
CATSREGFSYEQYF
TGTGCCACCAGCAGAGAGGGCTTTTCCTACGAGCAGTACTTC
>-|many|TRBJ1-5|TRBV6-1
CASIRTAGNQPQHF
TGTGCCAGCATCCGAACGGCGGGCAATCAGCCCCAGCATTTT
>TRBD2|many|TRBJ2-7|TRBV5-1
CASSLGAGGSYEQYF
TGCGCCAGCAGCTTGGGCGCGGGAGGCTCCTACGAGCAGTACTTC
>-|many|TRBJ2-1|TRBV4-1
CASSQDQRVSYNEQFF
TGCGCCAGCAGCCAAGATCAGCGGGTTTCCTACAATGAGCAGTTCTTC
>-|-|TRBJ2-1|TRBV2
CASSGGGYSDTVYNEQFF
TGTGCCAGCAGTGGAGGGGGTTATAGCGACACAGTCTACAATGAGCAGTTCTTC
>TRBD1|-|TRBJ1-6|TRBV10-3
CAISGGTEGYNSPLHF
TGTGCCATCAGTGGAGGGACAGAGGGATATAATTCACCCCTCCACTTT
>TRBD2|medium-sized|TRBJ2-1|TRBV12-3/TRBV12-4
CASSSSGRMEFF
TGTGCCAGCAGTTCTAGCGGGAGAATGGAGTTCTTC
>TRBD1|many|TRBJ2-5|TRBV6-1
CASSPPGQFQETQYF
TGTGCCAGCAGTCCTCCGGGACAGTTCCAAGAGACCCAGTACTTC
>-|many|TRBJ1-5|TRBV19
CASCRGGYSNQPQHF
TGTGCCAGTTGCCGGGGCGGGTATAGCAATCAGCCCCAGCATTTT
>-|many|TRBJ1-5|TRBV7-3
CASSLTADQPQHF
TGTGCCAGCAGCTTAACAGCAGATCAGCCCCAGCATTTT
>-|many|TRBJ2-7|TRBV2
CASSKPPPGGFF
TGTGCCAGCAGTAAACCTCCCCCTGGGGGATTCTTC
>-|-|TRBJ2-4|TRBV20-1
CSARAYSPRNIQYF
TGCAGTGCTAGAGCTTACTCGCCAAGAAACATTCAGTACTTC
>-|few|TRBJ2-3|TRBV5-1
CASSPVPGGATDTQYF
TGCGCCAGCAGTCCTGTACCGGGCGGGGCCACAGATACGCAGTATTTT
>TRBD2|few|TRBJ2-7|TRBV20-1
CSVRGGEAGSPGEQYF
TGCAGTGTCCGGGGGGGGGAAGCGGGATCCCCGGGCGAGCAGTACTTC
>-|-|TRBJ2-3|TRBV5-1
CASSPRVGGVGDTQYF
TGCGCCAGCAGTCCCAGGGTGGGAGGAGTTGGAGATACTCAGTATTTT
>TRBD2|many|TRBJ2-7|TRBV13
CVSSAGLAPYEQYF
TGTGTCAGCAGCGCGGGACTAGCGCCCTACGAGCAGTACTTC
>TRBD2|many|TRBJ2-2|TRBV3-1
CASSQGARTSGTGELFF
TGTGCCAGCAGCCAAGGGGCCCGGACTAGCGGGACCGGGGAGCTGTTTTTT
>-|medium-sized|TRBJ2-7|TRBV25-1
CASSELESSLTYEQYF
TGTGCCAGCAGTGAATTGGAATCGAGCCTTACCTACGAGCAGTACTTC
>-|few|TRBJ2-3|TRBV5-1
CASSHWQVTDTQYF
TGCGCCAGCAGCCATTGGCAGGTCACAGATACGCAGTATTTT
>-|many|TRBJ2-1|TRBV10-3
CAIRGLDNEQFF
TGTGCCATCAGGGGACTGGACAATGAGCAGTTCTTC
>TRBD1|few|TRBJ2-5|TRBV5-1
CASTEQGVQETQYF
TGCGCCAGCACCGAACAGGGGGTCCAAGAGACCCAGTACTTC
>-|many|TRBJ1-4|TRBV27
CASSFLDSTNEKLFF
TGTGCCAGCAGTTTTTTGGATTCAACTAATGAAAAACTGTTTTTT
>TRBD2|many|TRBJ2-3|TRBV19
CASSPSPRLAGGADTQYF
TGTGCCAGTAGTCCCTCCCCCCGACTAGCGGGAGGGGCAGATACGCAGTATTTT
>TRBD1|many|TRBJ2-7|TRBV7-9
CASSLATGYRGEYEQYF
TGTGCCAGCAGCTTAGCTACGGGGTACAGGGGGGAATACGAGCAGTACTTC
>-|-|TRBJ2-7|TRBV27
CASRARDGSYEQYF
TGTGCCAGCAGGGCCCGGGACGGCTCCTACGAGCAGTACTTC
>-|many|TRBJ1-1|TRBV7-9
CASSLSTETEAFF
TGTGCCAGCAGCTTAAGTACAGAGACTGAAGCTTTCTTT